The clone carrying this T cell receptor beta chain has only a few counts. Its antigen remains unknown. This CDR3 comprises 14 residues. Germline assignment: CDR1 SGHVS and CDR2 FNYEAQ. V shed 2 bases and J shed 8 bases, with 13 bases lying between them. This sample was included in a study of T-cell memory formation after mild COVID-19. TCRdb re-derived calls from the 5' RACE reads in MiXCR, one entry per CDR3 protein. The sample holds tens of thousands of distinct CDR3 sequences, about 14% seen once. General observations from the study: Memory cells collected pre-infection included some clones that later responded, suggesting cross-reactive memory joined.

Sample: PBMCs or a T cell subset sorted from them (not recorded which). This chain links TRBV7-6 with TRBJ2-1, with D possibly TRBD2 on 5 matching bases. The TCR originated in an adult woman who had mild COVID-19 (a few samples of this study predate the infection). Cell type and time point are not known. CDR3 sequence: CASSLSRGLDEQFF. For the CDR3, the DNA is TGTGCCAGCAGCTTATCCCGGGGATTAGATGAGCAGTTCTTC.